The 19 T cell receptor beta chains below come from one sample, sequenced in a study of control samples from healthy donors and cancer patients. The assay was immunoSEQ multiplex PCR, and TCRdb's table has in-frame clones only and misses some. The table lists under 150,000 clones, about nine tenths of them singletons. Sample: blood. Every receptor here comes from a woman aged 25 to 39 in good health.

The chain joins TRBV2 to TRBJ1-2; unclear D gene. The CDR3 contains 12 residues. V gave up 0 bases and J gave up 2 bases, with 1 base separating them. Per the germline V gene, CDR1 is SNHLY and CDR2 is FYNNEI. CDR3 bases: TGTGCCAGCAGTGAAGCGAACTATGGCTACACCTTC. The encoded protein is CASSEANYGYTF. The full variable domain, its missing parts supplied by reference TRBV2 and TRBJ1-2, is EPEVTQTPSHQVTQMGQEVILRCVPISNHLYFYWYRQILGQKVEFLVSFYNNEISEKSEIFDDQFSVERPDGSNFTLKIRSTKLEDSAMYFCASSEANYGYTFGSGTRLTVV.

With regard to this clone: This CDR3 is missing its conserved last phenylalanine or tryptophan, likely due to a read error. The DNA is omitted, as the CDR3 cannot be located on it reliably, and the CDR3 follows TCRdb's listing. The V call is TRBV6-1, the J call TRBJ1-1. The CDR3 totals 11 residues, both ends included. CDR1 and CDR2 (germline): MNHNS, SASEGT. The chain's CDR3 is CASSEEGWYGV.

The chain joins TRBV9 to TRBJ2-7; no clear D. The CDR3 runs to 15 residues. V gave up 0 bases and J gave up 2 bases, with 12 bases separating them. The V gene's germline CDR1 is SGDLS and CDR2 YYNGEE. CDR3 sequence: CASSVDPDATYEQYF. CDR3 coding DNA: TGTGCCAGCAGCGTAGACCCGGATGCGACCTACGAGCAGTACTTC.

The rearrangement joins TRBV11-2 to TRBJ1-1; D is unresolved. The length of the CDR3 is 12 residues. The V gene lost 0 bases and the J gene lost 4 bases, with 3 bases spanning the gap. CDR1 is SGHAT, CDR2 FQNNGV, per germline. The CDR3 DNA reads TGTGCCAGCAGCTTAGACGCCACTGAAGCTTTCTTT. Protein product: CASSLDATEAFF.

The chain recombines TRBV7-3 with TRBJ2-5; 8 bases map to TRBD2. This CDR3 has 16 amino acids. Germline CDR1 and CDR2: SGHTA and FQGTGA. Trimming removed 1 base from V and 2 bases from J; junction bases left unmatched: 6. This CDR3 is CASSLSASGGQETQYF. The CDR3 DNA sequence: TGTGCCAGCAGCTTAAGTGCGAGCGGGGGTCAAGAGACCCAGTACTTC.

The rearrangement joins TRBV4-2 to TRBJ1-4; the match to TRBD1 covers 7 bases. Per germline, CDR1 LGHNA and CDR2 YNFKEQ. The trim removed 0 bases at V and 8 bases at J, leaving 6 bases unmatched. The CDR3 is made up of 15 amino acids. CDR3 region: CASSQEGAGGEKLFF. The CDR3 DNA reads as TGTGCCAGCAGCCAAGAAGGGGCAGGGGGAGAAAAACTGTTTTTT.

The chain is built from TRBV7-9 and TRBJ2-1, with 8 bases lining up with TRBD2. The CDR3 has 15 residues. The J segment lost 5 bases and the V segment lost 6 bases, leaving 9 bases of the junction unmatched. CDR1 and CDR2 (germline): SEHNR, FQNEAQ (reference sequence). In DNA, the CDR3 is TGTGCCAGCAGAGAAAGCGGGAGCTATGACAATGAGCAGTTCTTC. This gives the protein CASRESGSYDNEQFF.

V and J are TRBV7-8 and TRBJ2-1, with 11 positions matching TRBD2. V trimming: 5 bases; J trimming: 6 bases; junction bases outside the gene matches: 9. Germline assignment: CDR1 SGHVS and CDR2 FQNEAQ. CDR3 length: 16 residues. The CDR3 here is CASSVGPSGRRNEQFF. The CDR3 DNA reads as TGTGCCAGCAGCGTGGGGCCTAGCGGGAGGCGCAATGAGCAGTTCTTC.

The chain couples TRBV5-1 to TRBJ1-6; possibly TRBD1 for D (6 bases). The CDR3 loop spans 15 amino acids. Per the germline V gene, CDR1 is SGHRS and CDR2 is YFSETQ. Trimming cost V 0 bases and J 7 bases, with 11 bases left between them. The CDR3 spells CASSLDRAGNSPLHF. The CDR3 DNA reads TGCGCCAGCAGCTTGGACAGGGCAGGGAATTCACCCCTCCACTTT.

The chain is built from TRBV11-3 and TRBJ2-1, with 10 bases aligning to TRBD2. V was pared by 5 bases and J by 6 bases, with 7 bases of the junction left unmatched. CDR1 SGHNT and CDR2 YENEEA come from the germline V gene. The CDR3 consists of 15 residues. The CDR3 coding sequence is TGTGCCAGCAGCCAAGCGGGACTAGCGCTCAATGAGCAGTTCTTC. Its translation: CASSQAGLALNEQFF.

This clone has only one observation. The rearrangement links TRBV30 to TRBJ1-2; TRBD1 might be the D (5 bases). The CDR3 contains 13 residues. Trimming removed 4 bases at V and 8 bases at J, with 17 bases between. In germline, CDR1 is GTSNPN, CDR2 SVGIG (reference sequence). The CDR3 loop reads CAWISPRAGGYTF. The CDR3 nucleotides are TGTGCCTGGATCTCGCCCAGGGCGGGGGGCTACACCTTC.

The V call is TRBV9, the J call TRBJ1-3; 9 bases map to TRBD1. Germline loops: CDR1 SGDLS, CDR2 YYNGEE. The V and J ends lost 3 bases and 3 bases, in that order; junction bases with no gene match: 7. CDR3 size: 16 residues. The CDR3 loop is CASSGGDRVVGNTIYF. Written as DNA, the CDR3 is TGTGCCAGCAGCGGAGGGGACAGGGTGGTTGGAAACACCATATATTTT.

J is TRBJ2-3 and V is TRBV6-4; 9 nucleotides align to TRBD2. This CDR3 has 16 amino acids. Per germline, CDR1 MRHNA and CDR2 SNTAGT. The J segment lost 4 bases and the V segment lost 1 base, leaving 6 bases of the junction unmatched. CDR3: CASSDWAGGAPDTQYF. As DNA, the CDR3 is TGTGCCAGCAGTGACTGGGCGGGGGGGGCGCCAGATACGCAGTATTTT.

The rearrangement uses TRBV7-8 and TRBJ2-1, with D possibly matching TRBD1 (6 bases). The CDR3 extends over 15 amino acids. Trimming shortened V by 5 bases and J by 3 bases, and 14 bases separated the two germline ends. Per the germline V gene, CDR1 is SGHVS and CDR2 is FQNEAQ. CDR3 in DNA: TGTGCCAGCAGCCCGGGACATCCCGACTACAATGAGCAGTTCTTC. Translating it yields CASSPGHPDYNEQFF.

A single count supports this clone. V gene TRBV3-1 (or the pseudogene TRBV3-2) combines with J gene TRBJ1-6; D is perhaps TRBD1 (5 bases). CDR1 is LGHDT, CDR2 YNNKEL, per germline (reference sequence). The CDR3 totals 14 residues. The ends were cut back, 4 bases at V and 8 bases at J, with 12 bases in the middle. The DNA of the CDR3 is TGTGCCAGCAGCCCGAGTGGGGGTTATTCACCCCTCCACTTT. It specifies CASSPSGGYSPLHF.

This clone came up once. The rearrangement links TRBV19 to TRBJ2-2; 12 bases map to TRBD2. CDR3 length equals 18 residues. Trimming at V came to 0 bases and at J to 4 bases, leaving 6 bases not matched to a gene. From germline, CDR1 is LNHDA and CDR2 SQIVND (reference sequence). This chain's CDR3 is CASSIDPSSGRATGELFF. DNA of the CDR3: TGTGCCAGTAGTATAGATCCCTCTAGCGGGAGGGCCACCGGGGAGCTGTTTTTT.

The chain uses TRBV12-5 and TRBJ1-2; unclear D gene. The CDR3 runs to 14 residues. From germline, CDR1 is LGHNT and CDR2 FRNRAP. With 3 bases removed from V and 7 bases from J, the gap between germline ends came to 15 bases. The CDR3 coding sequence is TGTGCTAGTGGTTTCGATGGTGGTGAAGCTGGCTACACCTTC. It specifies CASGFDGGEAGYTF.

J is TRBJ2-1 and V is TRBV12-3 or TRBV12-4; maybe TRBD2 (5 bases). The CDR3 length is 13 residues. Trimming removed 8 bases from V and 6 bases from J, with 14 bases in between. DNA for the CDR3: TGTGCCAGCGGTCCTAGCTTGATCAATGAGCAGTTCTTC. Its protein is CASGPSLINEQFF.

This rearrangement joins TRBV4-2 to TRBJ1-6; no firm D call. Looked up from germline, CDR1 is LGHNA and CDR2 is YNFKEQ. This CDR3 has 16 amino acids. Trimming stripped 0 bases from V and 7 bases from J, with 13 bases between. CDR3 sequence reads: CASSQDLRTANSPLHF. In nucleotides, the CDR3 is TGTGCCAGCAGCCAAGATCTTAGGACGGCAAATTCACCCCTCCACTTT.